This entry lists 15 T cell receptor beta chains sequenced from one sample in a study of T cell responses to AZD1222 COVID-19 vaccine. The data were produced by immunoSEQ multiplex PCR, yet TCRdb's version contains in-frame clones alone and is incomplete. Of 90,000 to 120,000 clones listed, around 83% are singletons. The sequencing here drew on peripheral blood, taken on day 0 of AZD1222 vaccination. Receptors were obtained from an adult in good health.

This sequence joins TRBV14 and TRBJ2-1, with D possibly matching TRBD1 (6 bases). There are 15 residues in the CDR3. Trimming removed 6 bases from V and 0 bases from J, with 12 bases in between. The germline V gene encodes CDR1 SGHDN and CDR2 FVKESK. This CDR3 reads CASRRDTSSYNEQFF. The DNA of the CDR3 is TGTGCCAGCAGACGGGACACAAGCTCCTACAATGAGCAGTTCTTC.

V gene TRBV28 combines with J gene TRBJ2-5; 8 nucleotides line up with TRBD1. CDR3 length equals 14 residues. Trimming at V came to 5 bases and at J to 4 bases, leaving 6 bases not matched to a gene. CDR1 and CDR2 from the germline V gene are MDHEN and SYDVKM. CDR3 DNA sequence: TGTGCCAGCAGTCCGGACAGGGTGACAGAGACCCAGTACTTC. Amino acid sequence: CASSPDRVTETQYF.

The genes are TRBV7-2 and TRBJ2-7; D ambiguous. The CDR3 spans 11 residues. The V gene lost 4 bases and the J gene lost 7 bases, with 8 bases spanning the gap. CDR1 is SGHTA, CDR2 FQGNSA, per germline. CDR3 in DNA: TGTGCCAGCAGCTCTGCGGAAGAGCAGTACTTC. Translation gives CASSSAEEQYF.

This clone was observed a single time. V is TRBV27 and J is TRBJ2-2; no clear D. V lost 3 bases and J lost 1, with 9 bases in between. Per germline, CDR1 MNHEY and CDR2 SMNVEV (reference sequence). This CDR3 comprises 15 residues. DNA of the CDR3: TGTGCCAGCAGTTTTGACGGAGAGAACACCGGGGAGCTGTTTTTT. This gives the protein CASSFDGENTGELFF.

This clone appeared a few times. The chain joins TRBV14 to TRBJ2-1; possible D gene TRBD2, 7 bases. The V end was cut by 0 bases, the J end by 1 base, with 16 bases between. Germline V gene lookup returns CDR1 SGHDN and CDR2 FVKESK. The length of the CDR3 is 18 residues. The CDR3 DNA follows: TGTGCCAGCAGCCAAGATGGGCGGCGGGGGCCATCCTACAATGAGCAGTTCTTC. This sequence encodes CASSQDGRRGPSYNEQFF.

The V and J genes are TRBV9 and TRBJ1-6, with 7 bases that match TRBD1. Germline V gene sequence: CDR1 SGDLS, CDR2 YYNGEE. Trimming cost V 4 bases and J 7 bases; bases outside gene matches: 8. The CDR3 contains 15 residues. The CDR3 loop is CASSRSGTENSPLHF. CDR3 nucleotide sequence: TGTGCCAGCAGCCGTTCTGGGACAGAAAATTCACCCCTCCACTTT.

In nucleotides, the CDR3 is TGTGCCAGTGGGGACAGGGGGCTGGGGGGCTACACCTTC. Its translation is CASGDRGLGGYTF. The chain uses TRBV19 and TRBJ1-2, with 12 bases matching TRBD1. Germline CDR1 and CDR2: LNHDA and SQIVND (reference sequence). V was pared by 8 bases and J by 8 bases, with 6 bases of the junction left unmatched. CDR3 length: 13 amino acids.

This clone has a single count. The CDR3 DNA follows: TGCGCCGGTCATCTCCCCCGGAGTGAAAAACTGTTTTTT. It translates to CAGHLPRSEKLFF. The rearrangement joins TRBV5-1 to TRBJ1-4, with unresolved D. CDR1 and CDR2 from the germline V gene are SGHRS and YFSETQ. The CDR3 is made up of 13 amino acids. Trimming took off 10 bases at V and 7 bases at J, with 17 bases between the two ends.

CDR3 residues: CASSSRWWSSYNSPLHF. In DNA form, the CDR3 reads TGTGCCAGCAGCTCTCGGTGGTGGAGCTCCTATAATTCACCCCTCCACTTT. J is TRBJ1-6 and V is TRBV3-1 (or the pseudogene TRBV3-2); D not resolved. Germline V CDR1 and CDR2: LGHDT, YNNKEL (reference sequence). This CDR3 has 17 amino acids. V lost 5 bases and J lost 0, with 14 bases in between.

The chain recombines TRBV5-1 with TRBJ1-4; 9 bases are shared with TRBD1. The V segment lost 4 bases and the J segment 7 bases; nucleotides outside the gene matches: 8. Germline lookup yields CDR1 SGHRS and CDR2 YFSETQ. The CDR3 covers 15 residues. The chain's CDR3 is CASSHTGGWSEKLFF. The CDR3 coding sequence is TGCGCCAGCAGCCATACAGGGGGCTGGAGTGAAAAACTGTTTTTT.

The chain has TRBV30 and TRBJ1-5, with D perhaps matching TRBD1 (6 bases). Deletions cut 0 bases from V and 5 bases from J, with 14 bases between. The CDR3 totals 15 residues. Germline-derived CDR1 and CDR2 are GTSNPN and SVGIG (reference sequence). CDR3 in DNA: TGTGCCTGGAGTGTACAGGGTTTGATTGATCAGCCCCAGCATTTT. It specifies CAWSVQGLIDQPQHF.

Only a few counts were recorded for this clone. The rearrangement links TRBV18 to TRBJ1-5; D remains unclear. CDR3 size: 13 residues. In germline, CDR1 is KGHSH, CDR2 LQKENI. V shed 4 bases and J shed 3 bases, with 7 bases lying between them. The CDR3 sequence: CASSRQPNQPQHF. Here the CDR3 DNA reads TGTGCCAGCTCACGGCAGCCCAATCAGCCCCAGCATTTT.

A few counts support this clone. DNA of the CDR3: TGTGCCAGCAGCTTGATCAGGGGAGGCAGCCCGTATGGCTACACCTTC. Protein product: CASSLIRGGSPYGYTF. The chain carries TRBV5-4 and TRBJ1-2, with D possibly being TRBD1 (6 bases). CDR3 length: 16 amino acids. Trimming stripped 1 base from V and 5 bases from J, with 18 bases between. Germline CDR1 is SGHNT and CDR2 is YYREEE (reference sequence).

The chain joins TRBV5-8 to TRBJ1-5; D uncertain. Germline V CDR1 and CDR2: SGHTS, YDEGEE. This CDR3 is 15 amino acids long. V was cut by 5 bases and J by 2 bases, with 14 bases left in between. The CDR3 DNA sequence: TGTGCCAGCAGACCCGGTTGGAGGGGCAATCAGCCCCAGCATTTT. It encodes CASRPGWRGNQPQHF. Full variable domain (missing parts from reference TRBV5-8 and TRBJ1-5): EAGVTQSPTHLIKTRGQQATLRCSPISGHTSVYWYQQALGLGLQFLLWYDEGEERNRGNFPPRFSGRQFPNYSSELNVNALELEDSALYLCASRPGWRGNQPQHFGDGTRLSIL.

The genes are TRBV27 and TRBJ2-5, with a tentative D call TRBD1 (6 bases). CDR1 is MNHEY, CDR2 SMNVEV, per germline (reference sequence). Trimming cost V 3 bases and J 5 bases, with 16 bases left between them. This CDR3 contains 15 residues. The CDR3 spells CASSLFFRGRETQYF. The CDR3 bases are TGTGCCAGCAGTTTGTTCTTCAGGGGCCGGGAGACCCAGTACTTC.